This T cell receptor beta chain is drawn from a study of CD8 T cells in ankylosing spondylitis. Whole-study findings and limits: What seemed typical of ankylosing spondylitis blood was a TCR beta motif built from eight highly homologous variants. Existing reports had already noted some motif variants in reactive arthritis synovial fluid and blood. With a CD8+ phenotype, disease-linked clones were relatively rare in peripheral blood.

Each CDR3 protein gets one entry after TCRdb re-called the 5' RACE reads with MiXCR. The sample has fewer than 200,000 distinct CDR3 sequences; around 9.6% are singletons. This clonotype showed up just a few times. Its antigen is undetermined. The CDR3 contains 14 residues. Germline-derived CDR1 and CDR2 are SGHAT and FQNNGV. Trimming removed 4 bases at V and 1 base at J, with 8 bases between. This clonotype originated in a female donor with ankylosing spondylitis or in good health (not recorded which). This chain uses TRBV11-2 with TRBJ1-5; D remains unclear. Sequencing was done on a sample of blood, either unsorted or a sorted T cell fraction (not recorded which). Written as DNA, the CDR3 is TGTGCCAGCAGCTCTGTCTGGAGCAATCAGCCCCAGCATTTT. Translating gives CASSSVWSNQPQHF.